The 30 T cell receptor beta chains listed next were all sequenced from one sample in a study of PD-1 blockade in classical Hodgkin lymphoma. The time point was: cycle 4 day 1 (C4D1), after 6 weeks of nivolumab. Each patient's relapse followed autologous stem cell transplantation, and brentuximab vedotin exposure varied. The repertoire was sequenced with immunoSEQ multiplex PCR; TCRdb's copy has only in-frame clones and lacks some. The sample comprises about 28,000 clones, 80% of which are singletons, and 15% to 20% rests with the top ten. Sequences were derived from peripheral blood mononuclear cells (PBMCs), sampled before the fourth cycle of nivolumab. These receptor sequences come from a human donor with classical Hodgkin lymphoma.

As DNA, the CDR3 is TGTGCCAGCAGTGATCCCCGCCTCCCGACAGGTGAAGCTTTCTTT. The encoded protein is CASSDPRLPTGEAFF. The V and J genes are TRBV25-1 and TRBJ1-1; the D gene is possibly TRBD1 (6 bases). Germline V CDR1 and CDR2: MGHDK, SYGVNS. The ends were cut back, 3 bases at V and 7 bases at J, with 18 bases in the middle. The CDR3 runs to 15 residues.

V usage is TRBV2 and J usage is TRBJ2-1, with TRBD2 matching over 7 bases. The V gene's germline CDR1 is SNHLY and CDR2 FYNNEI. CDR3 length: 14 residues. J gave up 9 bases and V 8 bases, and 13 bases lay outside the gene matches. The chain's CDR3 is CASGSSGVSAEQFF. As DNA, the CDR3 is TGTGCCAGCGGATCTAGCGGAGTGTCTGCTGAGCAGTTCTTC.

The J gene is TRBJ2-1, the V gene TRBV29-1, with TRBD2 identical over 8 bases. The CDR3 has 16 amino acids. V dropped 3 bases and J dropped 2; count of bases not matched to a gene: 9. CDR1 SQVTM and CDR2 ANQGSEA come from the germline V gene. Written as DNA, the CDR3 is TGCAGCGTTGACGGGGGGGAGACAAGGCCCTACAATGAGCAGTTCTTC. Protein product: CSVDGGETRPYNEQFF.

This clone is judged medium-sized. The rearrangement uses TRBV7-8 and TRBJ2-2, with 7 bases that match TRBD2. Per germline, CDR1 SGHVS and CDR2 FQNEAQ. The CDR3 has 13 amino acids. The trim removed 2 bases at V and 7 bases at J, leaving 1 base unmatched. CDR3 nucleotide sequence: TGTGCCAGCAGCTTACTAGCGGTCGGGGAGCTGTTTTTT. Translating it yields CASSLLAVGELFF.

The V gene is TRBV6-5, the J gene TRBJ1-1; 7 bases align to TRBD1. CDR1 is MNHEY, CDR2 SVGAGI, per germline. The CDR3 is made up of 14 amino acids. Trimming removed 6 bases from V and 4 bases from J; junction bases left unmatched: 8. CDR3: CASRPGQWTTEAFF. As DNA, the CDR3 is TGTGCCAGCAGGCCGGGACAGTGGACCACTGAAGCTTTCTTT.

V is TRBV20-1 and J is TRBJ2-3; unclear D gene. This CDR3 comprises 11 residues. CDR1 is DFQATT and CDR2 is SNEGSKA in the germline V gene (reference sequence). The V and J ends lost 3 bases and 1 base respectively, with 2 bases between them. The CDR3 DNA follows: TGCAGTGCTAGGGGCACAGATACGCAGTATTTT. It is translated as CSARGTDTQYF.

A few counts support this clone. The chain couples TRBV5-1 to TRBJ2-5; D unresolved. CDR1 and CDR2 from the germline V gene are SGHRS and YFSETQ. The V and J ends lost 0 bases and 4 bases respectively, with 10 bases between them. CDR3 size: 14 residues. The CDR3 DNA reads as TGCGCCAGCAGCTTGGGACAACTGGGAGAGACCCAGTACTTC. Its translation is CASSLGQLGETQYF. Complete variable domain (other parts from reference TRBV5-1 and TRBJ2-5): KAGVTQTPRYLIKTRGQQVTLSCSPISGHRSVSWYQQTPGQGLQFLFEYFSETQRNKGNFPGRFSGRQFSNSRSEMNVSTLELGDSALYLCASSLGQLGETQYFGPGTRLLVL.

J is TRBJ1-5 and V is TRBV19; D not certain. The V end was cut by 3 bases, the J end by 0 bases, with 9 bases between. Germline V CDR1 and CDR2: LNHDA, SQIVND (reference sequence). CDR3 length: 15 amino acids. This CDR3 reads CASSISKISNQPQHF. The CDR3 DNA reads TGTGCCAGTAGTATTTCCAAAATTAGCAATCAGCCCCAGCATTTT. Full variable domain (outside the CDR3, taken from reference TRBV19 and TRBJ1-5): DGGITQSPKYLFRKEGQNVTLSCEQNLNHDAMYWYRQDPGQGLRLIYYSQIVNDFQKGDIAEGYSVSREKKESFPLTVTSAQKNPTAFYLCASSISKISNQPQHFGDGTRLSIL.

This clone was seen a single time. The J gene is TRBJ2-1, the V gene TRBV30, with 9 bases lining up with TRBD2. CDR1 and CDR2 from the germline V gene are GTSNPN and SVGIG (reference sequence). The junction had 5 bases not matched to a gene; V was cut back by 0 bases and J by 2 bases. The CDR3 loop spans 16 amino acids. CDR3 amino acids: CAWSVLTSGPYNEQFF. The CDR3 nucleotides are TGTGCCTGGAGTGTTCTAACTAGCGGGCCCTACAATGAGCAGTTCTTC.

The chain is built from TRBV6-5 and TRBJ2-2, with D possibly being TRBD1 or TRBD2 (6 bases each). The germline V and J ends were trimmed by 7 bases and 7 bases, with 16 bases remaining between them. The CDR3 has 14 residues. Germline V CDR1 and CDR2: MNHEY, SVGAGI. The CDR3 sequence: CASIEQGGGGELFF. For the CDR3, the DNA is TGTGCCAGCATTGAACAGGGAGGAGGCGGGGAGCTGTTTTTT.

The V and J genes are TRBV6-5 and TRBJ1-1; the D gene is possibly TRBD1 (5 bases). CDR1 and CDR2 (germline): MNHEY, SVGAGI. CDR3 length: 14 amino acids. Trimming removed 2 bases from V and 6 bases from J, with 13 bases in between. CDR3 sequence reads: CASSYRAGIAEAFF. In DNA form, the CDR3 reads TGTGCCAGCAGTTACCGGGCAGGGATTGCTGAAGCTTTCTTT.

The J gene is TRBJ2-2, the V gene TRBV11-1; tentatively, D is TRBD2 (6 bases). From germline, CDR1 is SGHAT and CDR2 FQDESV (reference sequence). The germline V and J ends were trimmed by 2 bases and 7 bases, with 11 bases remaining between them. The CDR3 consists of 14 residues. The CDR3 sequence: CASSLLALGGELFF. The CDR3 DNA sequence: TGTGCCAGCAGCTTACTAGCGTTGGGCGGGGAGCTGTTTTTT.

The rearrangement uses TRBV27 and TRBJ1-1; no definite D call. Per the germline V gene, CDR1 is MNHEY and CDR2 is SMNVEV (reference sequence). The CDR3 is 13 residues long. V was pared by 5 bases and J by 7 bases, with 14 bases between. CDR3 sequence: CASSRVGYFEAFF. The CDR3, as DNA: TGTGCCAGCAGTCGAGTGGGATATTTTGAAGCTTTCTTT.

The chain joins TRBV6-5 to TRBJ1-2; the D is unclear. Germline CDR1 MNHEY, CDR2 SVGAGI. The CDR3 is made up of 15 amino acids. V was pared by 0 bases and J by 10 bases, with 18 bases between. CDR3 DNA sequence: TGTGCCAGCAGTTACTCGTTCGGCGGAATAGTTGTCTACACCTTC. The encoded protein is CASSYSFGGIVVYTF.

The J gene is TRBJ2-7, the V gene TRBV18; D unclear. Germline V gives CDR1 KGHSH, CDR2 LQKENI. The CDR3 extends over 16 amino acids. Trimming removed 3 bases from V and 4 bases from J, with 19 bases in between. CDR3 amino acids: CASSPEDGWYFYEQYF. DNA of the CDR3: TGTGCCAGCTCACCTGAGGACGGGTGGTACTTTTACGAGCAGTACTTC.

The chain joins TRBV29-1 to TRBJ1-1; a possible D gene is TRBD1 (5 bases). The CDR3 sequence is 12 residues long. Germline V lookup: CDR1 SQVTM, CDR2 ANQGSEA. V shed 4 bases and J shed 8 bases, with 14 bases lying between them. CDR3 loop: CSVVGRAEEAFF. The CDR3 bases are TGCAGCGTTGTCGGCAGGGCAGAAGAAGCTTTCTTT. The whole variable domain, filled in from reference TRBV29-1 and TRBJ1-1, reads SAVISQKPSRDICQRGTSLTIQCQVDSQVTMMFWYRQQPGQSLTLIATANQGSEATYESGFVIDKFPISRPNLTFSTLTVSNMSPEDSSIYLCSVVGRAEEAFFGQGTRLTVV.

This rearrangement joins TRBV29-1 to TRBJ2-4; perhaps D is TRBD1 or TRBD2 (5 bases each). V lost 7 bases, J lost 15 bases, and 19 bases lay in between. Germline V CDR1 and CDR2: SQVTM, ANQGSEA. The CDR3 contains 11 residues. The CDR3 region is CSASDQGEGYF. Written as DNA, the CDR3 is TGCAGCGCCAGCGACCAGGGAGAGGGGTACTTC.

The V and J genes are TRBV7-9 and TRBJ1-4, with D unresolved. This CDR3 is 17 amino acids long. CDR1 is SEHNR and CDR2 is FQNEAQ in the germline V gene (reference sequence). V was trimmed by 1 base and J by 2 bases, leaving 14 bases between them. The CDR3 loop reads CASSLVPMLETNEKLFF. CDR3 DNA sequence: TGTGCCAGCAGCTTAGTTCCTATGTTAGAGACTAATGAAAAACTGTTTTTT.

This clone was recorded once. The chain carries TRBV27 and TRBJ1-4, with 10 bases that match TRBD1. After removal of 3 bases from V and 8 bases from J, the junction contained 6 bases not matched to a gene. The CDR3 has 15 residues. Germline V CDR1 and CDR2: MNHEY, SMNVEV (reference sequence). CDR3 region: CASSFTGTGVEKLFF. The DNA for the CDR3 is TGTGCCAGCAGTTTTACCGGGACAGGGGTCGAAAAACTGTTTTTT.

The V call is TRBV5-4, the J call TRBJ1-6; D uncertain. Germline CDR1 reads SGHNT; CDR2 reads YYREEE (reference sequence). This CDR3 contains 12 residues. The V and J ends lost 2 bases and 6 bases respectively, with 3 bases between them. CDR3 sequence: CASSFRNSPLHF. CDR3 sequence (DNA): TGTGCCAGCAGCTTTCGTAATTCACCCCTCCACTTT.

Here the CDR3 reads CASSHSGGSSGANVLTF. DNA of the CDR3: TGCGCCAGCAGCCATAGCGGGGGAAGCTCTGGGGCCAACGTCCTGACTTTC. The gene calls are TRBV5-1 and TRBJ2-6, with 9 positions matching TRBD2. The CDR3 has 17 amino acids. Germline CDR1 reads SGHRS; CDR2 reads YFSETQ. Trimming took 4 bases from V and 0 from J; bases not matched to a gene: 5. Full variable domain (missing parts from reference TRBV5-1 and TRBJ2-6): KAGVTQTPRYLIKTRGQQVTLSCSPISGHRSVSWYQQTPGQGLQFLFEYFSETQRNKGNFPGRFSGRQFSNSRSEMNVSTLELGDSALYLCASSHSGGSSGANVLTFGAGSRLTVL.

The gene calls are TRBV5-5 and TRBJ1-3; D call uncertain. The CDR3 contains 16 residues. Germline CDR1 and CDR2: SGHKS and YYEKEE (reference sequence). The V end was cut by 0 bases, the J end by 2 bases, with 12 bases between. The CDR3 DNA follows: TGTGCCAGCAGCTTGGCCCAGGTGACGGCTGGAAACACCATATATTTT. Its translation: CASSLAQVTAGNTIYF.

The gene calls are TRBV6-5 and TRBJ2-1; 11 nucleotides agree with TRBD2. The CDR3 length is 14 residues. J gave up 9 bases and V 5 bases, and 6 bases lay outside the gene matches. Germline-derived CDR1 and CDR2 are MNHEY and SVGAGI. CDR3 sequence reads: CASSDPGLAAEQFF. CDR3 sequence (DNA): TGTGCCAGCAGTGACCCGGGACTAGCGGCTGAGCAGTTCTTC.

This clone was seen more than once but under ten times. V gene TRBV19 combines with J gene TRBJ2-3; 8 nucleotides match TRBD2. V lost 5 bases, J lost 1 base, and 5 bases stayed unmatched. The germline V gene encodes CDR1 LNHDA and CDR2 SQIVND (reference sequence). CDR3 length: 15 residues. The CDR3 nucleotides read TGTGCCAGTAGTGACGGGACTAGTGGCACAGATACGCAGTATTTT. Protein: CASSDGTSGTDTQYF.

This clone is labeled as medium-sized. The chain employs TRBV6-6 and TRBJ2-1; D gene unclear. CDR1 and CDR2 from the germline V gene are MNHNY and SVGAGI (reference sequence). The germline V and J ends were trimmed by 2 bases and 8 bases, with 16 bases remaining between them. This CDR3 contains 15 residues. DNA of the CDR3: TGTGCCAGCAGTTACCCACGAACCCTAGGCCATGAGCAGTTCTTC. Amino acid sequence: CASSYPRTLGHEQFF.

This chain connects TRBV28 to TRBJ2-7; TRBD2 might be the D (6 bases). CDR3 length equals 13 residues. From germline, CDR1 is MDHEN and CDR2 SYDVKM. V lost 7 bases and J 6 bases, leaving 16 bases between the germline ends. This CDR3 reads CASKFPGASEQYF. CDR3 DNA sequence: TGTGCCAGCAAGTTTCCGGGAGCCAGCGAGCAGTACTTC.

The chain combines TRBV6-1 with TRBJ2-3, with D uncertain. V was shortened by 1 base and J by 6 bases, with 2 bases between the two germline ends. The CDR3 has 11 residues. The germline gives CDR1 MNHNS, CDR2 SASEGT. CDR3 amino acids: CASSEGDTQYF. CDR3 in DNA: TGTGCCAGCAGTGAAGGCGATACGCAGTATTTT.

The gene calls are TRBV30 and TRBJ2-1, with 10 bases aligning to TRBD1. Germline values: CDR1 GTSNPN, CDR2 SVGIG (reference sequence). J was trimmed by 7 bases and V by 2 bases; bases with no gene match: 8. The CDR3 loop spans 15 amino acids. Written as DNA, the CDR3 is TGTGCCTGGAGTAGCGGGACAGGGGTTGGTAATGAGCAGTTCTTC. Translated: CAWSSGTGVGNEQFF.

The chain joins TRBV13 to TRBJ2-1; D gene uncertain. In germline, CDR1 is PRHDT, CDR2 FYEKMQ (reference sequence). Trimming took off 6 bases at V and 5 bases at J, with 5 bases between the two ends. The CDR3 is made up of 11 amino acids. CDR3: CASRHNNEQFF. The CDR3, as DNA: TGTGCCAGCAGGCACAACAATGAGCAGTTCTTC.

The CDR3 DNA reads as TGTGCCAGCTCACCTCGACAGATCTCAACTAATGAAAAACTGTTTTTT. This codes for CASSPRQISTNEKLFF. This chain joins TRBV18 and TRBJ1-4, with D perhaps TRBD1 (5 bases). Germline V gene data show CDR1 as KGHSH and CDR2 as LQKENI. There are 16 residues in the CDR3. V was trimmed by 3 bases and J by 0 bases, leaving 11 bases between them.